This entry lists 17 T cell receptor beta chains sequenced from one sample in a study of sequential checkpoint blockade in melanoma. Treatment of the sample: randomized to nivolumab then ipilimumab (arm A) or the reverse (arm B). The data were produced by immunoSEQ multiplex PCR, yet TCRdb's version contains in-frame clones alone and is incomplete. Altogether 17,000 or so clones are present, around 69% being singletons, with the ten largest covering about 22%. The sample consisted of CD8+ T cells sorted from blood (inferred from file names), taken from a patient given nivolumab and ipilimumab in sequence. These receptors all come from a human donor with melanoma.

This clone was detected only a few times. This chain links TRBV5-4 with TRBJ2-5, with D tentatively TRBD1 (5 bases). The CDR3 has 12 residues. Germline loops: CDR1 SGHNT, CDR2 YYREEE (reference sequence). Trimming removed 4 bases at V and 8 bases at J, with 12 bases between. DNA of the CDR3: TGTGCCAGCAGCGGGCTCCAGGGAACCCAGTACTTC. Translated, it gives CASSGLQGTQYF.

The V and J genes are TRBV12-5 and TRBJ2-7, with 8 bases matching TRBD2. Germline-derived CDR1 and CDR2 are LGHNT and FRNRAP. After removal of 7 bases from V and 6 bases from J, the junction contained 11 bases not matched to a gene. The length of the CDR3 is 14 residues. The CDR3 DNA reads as TGTGCTAGTGCCCCCCTGGGACTAGTGGGCGAGCAGTACTTC. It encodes CASAPLGLVGEQYF.

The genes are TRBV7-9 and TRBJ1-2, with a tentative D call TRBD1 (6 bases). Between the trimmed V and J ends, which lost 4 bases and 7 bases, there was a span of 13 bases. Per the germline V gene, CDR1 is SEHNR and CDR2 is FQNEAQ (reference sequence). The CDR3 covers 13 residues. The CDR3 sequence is CASSSNRELGYTF. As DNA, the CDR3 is TGTGCCAGCAGCTCTAACAGGGAGCTTGGCTACACCTTC.

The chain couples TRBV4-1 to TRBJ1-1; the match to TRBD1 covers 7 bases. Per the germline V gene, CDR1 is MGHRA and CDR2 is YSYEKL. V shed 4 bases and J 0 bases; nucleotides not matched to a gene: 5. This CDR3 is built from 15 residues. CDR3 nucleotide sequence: TGCGCCAGCAGCCCGAAGACAGGGTTGAACACTGAAGCTTTCTTT. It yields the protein CASSPKTGLNTEAFF.

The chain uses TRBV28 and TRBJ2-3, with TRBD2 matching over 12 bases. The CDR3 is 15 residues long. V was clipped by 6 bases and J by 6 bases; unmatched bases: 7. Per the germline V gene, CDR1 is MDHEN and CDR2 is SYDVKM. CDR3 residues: CASSPLAGGDDTQYF. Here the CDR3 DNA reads TGTGCCAGCAGCCCCCTAGCGGGGGGGGATGATACGCAGTATTTT.

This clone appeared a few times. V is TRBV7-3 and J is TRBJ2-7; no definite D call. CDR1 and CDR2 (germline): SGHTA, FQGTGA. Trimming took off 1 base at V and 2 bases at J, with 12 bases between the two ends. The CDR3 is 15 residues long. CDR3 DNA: TGTGCCAGCAGCTTAATGGCAGGAACAGCCTACGAGCAGTACTTC. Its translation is CASSLMAGTAYEQYF.

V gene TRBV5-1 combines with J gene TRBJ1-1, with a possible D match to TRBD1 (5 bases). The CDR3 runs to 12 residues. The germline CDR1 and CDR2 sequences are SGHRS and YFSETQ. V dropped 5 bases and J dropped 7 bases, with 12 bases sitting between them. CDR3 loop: CASSGRGLEAFF. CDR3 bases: TGCGCCAGCAGTGGGAGGGGACTTGAAGCTTTCTTT.

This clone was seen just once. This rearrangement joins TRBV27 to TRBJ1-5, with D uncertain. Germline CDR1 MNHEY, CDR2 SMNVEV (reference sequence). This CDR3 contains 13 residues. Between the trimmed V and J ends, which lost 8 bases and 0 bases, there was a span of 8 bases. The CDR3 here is CASALDSNQPQHF. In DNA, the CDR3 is TGTGCCAGCGCACTCGATAGCAATCAGCCCCAGCATTTT.

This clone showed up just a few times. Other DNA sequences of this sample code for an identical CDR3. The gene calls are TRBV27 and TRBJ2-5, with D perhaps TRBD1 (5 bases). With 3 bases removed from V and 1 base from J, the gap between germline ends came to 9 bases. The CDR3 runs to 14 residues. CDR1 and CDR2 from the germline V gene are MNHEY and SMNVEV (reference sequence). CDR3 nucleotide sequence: TGTGCCAGCAGTTTCTTCCAGGGCCAAGAGACCCAGTACTTC. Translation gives CASSFFQGQETQYF.

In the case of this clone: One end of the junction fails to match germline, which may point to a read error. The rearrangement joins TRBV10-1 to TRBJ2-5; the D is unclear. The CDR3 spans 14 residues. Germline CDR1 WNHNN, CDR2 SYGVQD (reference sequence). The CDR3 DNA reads TGCGCCAGCAGTGAGTCCTTGTCCGGAGAGGCCCAGTACTTC. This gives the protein CASSESLSGEAQYF.

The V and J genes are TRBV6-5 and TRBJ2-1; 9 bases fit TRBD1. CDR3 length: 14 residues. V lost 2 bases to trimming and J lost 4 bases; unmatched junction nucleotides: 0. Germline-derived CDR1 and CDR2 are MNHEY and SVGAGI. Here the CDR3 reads CASSYGTGYNEQFF. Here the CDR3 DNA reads TGTGCCAGCAGTTACGGGACAGGGTACAATGAGCAGTTCTTC.

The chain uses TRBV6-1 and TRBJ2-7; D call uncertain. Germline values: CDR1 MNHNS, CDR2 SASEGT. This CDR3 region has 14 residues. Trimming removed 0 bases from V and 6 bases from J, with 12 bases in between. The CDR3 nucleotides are TGTGCCAGCAGTGAAGCATCGGCTAGTAGCGAGCAGTACTTC. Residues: CASSEASASSEQYF.

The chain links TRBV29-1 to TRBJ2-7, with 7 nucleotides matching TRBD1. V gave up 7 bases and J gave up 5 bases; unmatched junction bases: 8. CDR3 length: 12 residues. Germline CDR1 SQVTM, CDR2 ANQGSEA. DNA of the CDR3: TGCAGCGCCGCCCGGACAGGTGACGAGCAGTACTTC. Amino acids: CSAARTGDEQYF.

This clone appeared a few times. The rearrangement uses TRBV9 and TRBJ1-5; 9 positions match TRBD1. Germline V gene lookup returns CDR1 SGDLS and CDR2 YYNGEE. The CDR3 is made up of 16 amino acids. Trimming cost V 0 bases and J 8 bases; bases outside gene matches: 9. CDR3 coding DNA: TGTGCCAGCAGCGTAGGCTCCGGACAGGGGTGGGAGCCCCAGCATTTT. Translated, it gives CASSVGSGQGWEPQHF.

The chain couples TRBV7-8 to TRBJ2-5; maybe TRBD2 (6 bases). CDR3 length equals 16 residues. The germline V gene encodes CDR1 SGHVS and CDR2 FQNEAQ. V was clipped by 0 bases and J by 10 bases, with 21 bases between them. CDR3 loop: CASSLALWGGEMVQYF. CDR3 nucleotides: TGTGCCAGCAGCTTAGCGCTCTGGGGAGGTGAGATGGTCCAGTACTTC.

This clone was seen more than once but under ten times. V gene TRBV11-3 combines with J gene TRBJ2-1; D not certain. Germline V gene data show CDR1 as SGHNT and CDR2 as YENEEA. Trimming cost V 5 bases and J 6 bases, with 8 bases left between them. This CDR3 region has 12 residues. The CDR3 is CASSLSVNEQFF. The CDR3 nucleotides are TGTGCCAGCAGCCTTAGTGTCAATGAGCAGTTCTTC.

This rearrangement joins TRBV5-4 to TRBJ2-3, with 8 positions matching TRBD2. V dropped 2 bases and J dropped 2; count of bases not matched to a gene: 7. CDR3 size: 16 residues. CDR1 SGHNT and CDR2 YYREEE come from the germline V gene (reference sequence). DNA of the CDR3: TGTGCCAGCAGCTTTTCGGGCGGGGGGTTCACAGATACGCAGTATTTT. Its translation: CASSFSGGGFTDTQYF.